One and the same sample provided the 26 T cell receptor beta chains below, sequenced in a study of cytomegalovirus exposure and HLA in healthy donors. With 60 Vbeta and 13 Jbeta primers, the PCR was carried out. Sequencing was performed with immunoSEQ multiplex PCR; in TCRdb, only in-frame clones are kept and a portion is missing. The data contain more than 150,000 clones, approximately 81% of them singletons. Source material: PBMCs. All receptors derive from a man aged 50 to 59 in good health and CMV-seronegative.

This chain's CDR3 is CASSQLPGGYTEAFF. Here the CDR3 DNA reads TGCGCCAGCAGCCAACTCCCGGGGGGGTACACTGAAGCTTTCTTT. The chain carries TRBV4-1 and TRBJ1-1, with TRBD1 as a possible D gene (5 bases). Germline loops: CDR1 MGHRA, CDR2 YSYEKL. The CDR3 is 15 amino acids. V shed 2 bases and J shed 3 bases, with 13 bases lying between them.

J is TRBJ2-1 and V is TRBV10-1; TRBD1 aligns across 10 bases. After removal of 4 bases from V and 5 bases from J, the junction contained 5 bases not matched to a gene. The CDR3 has 15 residues. CDR1 is WNHNN and CDR2 is SYGVQD in the germline V gene (reference sequence). CDR3 nucleotides: TGCGCCAGCAGTGCGCCGGGACAGGGGAACAATGAGCAGTTCTTC. The encoded protein is CASSAPGQGNNEQFF.

The chain recombines TRBV7-9 with TRBJ2-5, with D possibly TRBD2 on 5 matching bases. With 1 base removed from V and 5 bases from J, the gap between germline ends came to 14 bases. The CDR3 contains 15 residues. The germline V gene encodes CDR1 SEHNR and CDR2 FQNEAQ (reference sequence). The CDR3 coding sequence is TGTGCCAGCAGCTTAGGGGCGAGGGAGCAGGAGACCCAGTACTTC. Its translation is CASSLGAREQETQYF.

Only one count was recorded for this clone. The chain has TRBV5-1 and TRBJ1-1, with a tentative D call TRBD1 (6 bases). The CDR3 totals 15 residues. V dropped 4 bases and J dropped 9 bases, with 22 bases sitting between them. Germline CDR1 is SGHRS and CDR2 is YFSETQ. CDR3: CASSPQQGLDGKAFF. The CDR3 DNA reads TGCGCCAGCAGCCCCCAACAGGGATTGGACGGGAAAGCTTTCTTT.

This clone appeared once. The chain joins TRBV19 to TRBJ2-7, with a possible D match to TRBD1 (7 bases). The germline V and J ends were trimmed by 8 bases and 4 bases, with 15 bases remaining between them. CDR3 length equals 13 residues. The germline CDR1 and CDR2 sequences are LNHDA and SQIVND (reference sequence). CDR3 residues: CASGGTDAYEQYF. CDR3 sequence (DNA): TGTGCCAGTGGGGGGACAGATGCATACGAGCAGTACTTC.

V gene TRBV5-1 combines with J gene TRBJ2-7; 9 bases agree with TRBD2. The CDR3 runs 18 residues. From germline, CDR1 is SGHRS and CDR2 YFSETQ. The ends lost 3 bases at V and 2 bases at J; junction bases unmatched: 15. The DNA of the CDR3 is TGCGCCAGCAGCTCGAGGACTAGCGTACGAGAGAGAGCCTACGAGCAGTACTTC. This gives the protein CASSSRTSVRERAYEQYF. The full variable domain, rest sourced from reference TRBV5-1 and TRBJ2-7, is KAGVTQTPRYLIKTRGQQVTLSCSPISGHRSVSWYQQTPGQGLQFLFEYFSETQRNKGNFPGRFSGRQFSNSRSEMNVSTLELGDSALYLCASSSRTSVRERAYEQYFGPGTRLTVT.

This rearrangement joins TRBV2 to TRBJ2-7; D ambiguous. V lost 8 bases and J lost 0, with 8 bases in between. The CDR3 is 12 amino acids. The V gene's germline CDR1 is SNHLY and CDR2 FYNNEI. The CDR3 DNA sequence: TGTGCCAGCCTACGGAGCTCCTACGAGCAGTACTTC. This sequence encodes CASLRSSYEQYF.

This clone is a singleton in its sample. CDR3 sequence (DNA): TGTGCCAGCTCGTACAGGGACTACGAGCAGTACTTC. This translates into CASSYRDYEQYF. The chain has TRBV18 and TRBJ2-7; TRBD1 might be the D (6 bases). The CDR3 has 12 residues. Germline-derived CDR1 and CDR2 are KGHSH and LQKENI. V lost 6 bases and J 3 bases, leaving 9 bases between the germline ends.

The chain has TRBV4-1 and TRBJ1-2, with 9 bases lining up with TRBD1. J gave up 4 bases and V 0 bases, and 3 bases lay outside the gene matches. CDR3 length equals 15 residues. Germline V gives CDR1 MGHRA, CDR2 YSYEKL. The CDR3 DNA sequence: TGCGCCAGCAGCCAAGATTGGGACAGGGTCTATGGCTACACCTTC. It yields the protein CASSQDWDRVYGYTF.

This clone was seen just once. V is TRBV29-1 and J is TRBJ2-1; maybe TRBD2 (5 bases). The CDR3 contains 14 residues. Trimming stripped 4 bases from V and 2 bases from J, with 12 bases between. Germline CDR1 reads SQVTM; CDR2 reads ANQGSEA. In DNA form, the CDR3 reads TGCAGCGTTGCAAAGAGGGAAACCTACAATGAGCAGTTCTTC. This encodes CSVAKRETYNEQFF.

This clone was seen just once. The rearrangement joins TRBV7-2 to TRBJ1-5, with TRBD1 matching 9 bases. Per the germline V gene, CDR1 is SGHTA and CDR2 is FQGNSA. With V trimmed by 6 bases and J by 6 bases, 12 bases remained unmatched. CDR3 length equals 16 residues. CDR3 in amino acids: CASRLHGQGLSQPQHF. The CDR3 nucleotides read TGTGCCAGCAGATTACACGGACAGGGGTTGTCTCAGCCCCAGCATTTT. The full variable domain, with the rest looked up from reference TRBV7-2 and TRBJ1-5, is GAGVSQSPSNKVTEKGKDVELRCDPISGHTALYWYRQSLGQGLEFLIYFQGNSAPDKSGLPSDRFSAERTGGSVSTLTIQRTQQEDSAVYLCASRLHGQGLSQPQHFGDGTRLSIL.

The rearrangement uses TRBV7-2 and TRBJ2-7; D is possibly TRBD1 (6 bases). CDR3 length equals 13 residues. Per germline, CDR1 SGHTA and CDR2 FQGNSA. V was shortened by 4 bases and J by 5 bases, with 12 bases between the two germline ends. CDR3 coding DNA: TGTGCCAGCAGCTCCTTTCAGGGGAACGAGCAGTACTTC. Protein sequence: CASSSFQGNEQYF.

This clone was seen more than once but under ten times. This chain uses TRBV4-3 with TRBJ1-1, with D perhaps TRBD1 (5 bases). Germline V gene lookup returns CDR1 LGHNA and CDR2 YSLEER. The CDR3 runs to 15 residues. Deletions cut 4 bases from V and 3 bases from J, with 15 bases between. The CDR3 sequence: CASSRDADRYTEAFF. Written as DNA, the CDR3 is TGCGCCAGCAGCCGCGACGCCGACAGATACACTGAAGCTTTCTTT.

This chain links TRBV6-5 with TRBJ1-4; no clear D gene. This CDR3 region has 14 residues. Trimming pared 6 bases from V and 8 bases from J, leaving 16 bases between. The V gene's germline CDR1 is MNHEY and CDR2 SVGAGI. CDR3 sequence (DNA): TGTGCCAGCAGCCGAAACCCACTCGGGGAAAAACTGTTTTTT. This encodes CASSRNPLGEKLFF.

Here the CDR3 DNA reads TGTGCCAGCAGCTTAGATACAGGGGGGTTCACAGATACGCAGTATTTT. As protein: CASSLDTGGFTDTQYF. This sequence joins TRBV11-2 and TRBJ2-3; 8 nucleotides match TRBD1. V lost 0 bases and J lost 2; bases outside the gene matches: 4. There are 16 residues in the CDR3. The germline gives CDR1 SGHAT, CDR2 FQNNGV.

The V gene is TRBV10-3, the J gene TRBJ1-2; D may be TRBD1 (6 bases). Germline V gene sequence: CDR1 ENHRY, CDR2 SYGVKD. V lost 9 bases and J lost 2, with 10 bases in between. CDR3 length: 12 amino acids. The CDR3 DNA follows: TGTGCCATGGCCGGGACAAACTATGGCTACACCTTC. Its protein product is CAMAGTNYGYTF.

The rearrangement joins TRBV7-9 to TRBJ1-2, with D possibly TRBD1 on 6 matching bases. CDR1 SEHNR and CDR2 FQNEAQ come from the germline V gene (reference sequence). Trimming removed 4 bases at V and 3 bases at J, with 15 bases between. The CDR3 runs to 15 residues. The chain's CDR3 is CASSSPPTGHYGYTF. The CDR3 nucleotides are TGTGCCAGCAGCTCGCCCCCGACAGGCCACTATGGCTACACCTTC.

The rearrangement links TRBV7-9 to TRBJ1-2; 7 bases fit TRBD1. Germline CDR1 and CDR2: SEHNR and FQNEAQ (reference sequence). The trim removed 5 bases at V and 4 bases at J, leaving 10 bases unmatched. The CDR3 is 15 residues long. CDR3 protein: CASSPSRDRFYGYTF. In nucleotides, the CDR3 is TGTGCCAGCAGCCCGTCCCGGGACAGATTCTATGGCTACACCTTC. Supplemented by reference TRBV7-9 and TRBJ1-2, the full variable domain reads DTGVSQNPRHKITKRGQNVTFRCDPISEHNRLYWYRQTLGQGPEFLTYFQNEAQLEKSRLLSDRFSAERPKGSFSTLEIQRTEQGDSAMYLCASSPSRDRFYGYTFGSGTRLTVV.

This clone was seen just once. The rearrangement joins TRBV11-1 to TRBJ1-1; TRBD1 is a possible D gene (5 bases). Germline V gene sequence: CDR1 SGHAT, CDR2 FQDESV (reference sequence). V lost 0 bases and J 3 bases, leaving 8 bases between the germline ends. There are 14 residues in the CDR3. CDR3 nucleotide sequence: TGTGCCAGCAGCTTAGCAGGGGCCTACACTGAAGCTTTCTTT. Amino acids: CASSLAGAYTEAFF.

The V and J genes are TRBV5-5 and TRBJ2-5; 7 bases are a match to TRBD2. Germline loops: CDR1 SGHKS, CDR2 YYEKEE (reference sequence). The CDR3 extends over 15 amino acids. The trim removed 0 bases at V and 5 bases at J, leaving 7 bases unmatched. CDR3 amino acids: CASSLGLAVEETQYF. The CDR3 DNA sequence: TGTGCCAGCAGCTTGGGCCTAGCGGTCGAGGAGACCCAGTACTTC.

The chain is built from TRBV5-6 and TRBJ1-1; 7 bases line up with TRBD1. This CDR3 is built from 14 residues. CDR1 and CDR2 from the germline V gene are SGHDT and YYEEEE. V shed 0 bases and J 5 bases; nucleotides not matched to a gene: 4. The CDR3 region is CASSLDRGRTEAFF. CDR3 sequence (DNA): TGTGCCAGCAGCTTGGATAGGGGGCGGACTGAAGCTTTCTTT.

This chain links TRBV5-6 with TRBJ2-1, with 9 bases aligning to TRBD1. Trimming removed 5 bases from V and 2 bases from J; junction bases left unmatched: 8. The CDR3 runs to 16 residues. Germline V gene data show CDR1 as SGHDT and CDR2 as YYEEEE. This chain's CDR3 is CASSPGQGRTYNEQFF. Here the CDR3 DNA reads TGTGCCAGCAGTCCCGGACAGGGGAGAACCTACAATGAGCAGTTCTTC.

The J gene is TRBJ2-3, the V gene TRBV4-3; 8 bases match TRBD1. Germline trimming cut 3 bases from V and 5 bases from J; bases unmatched to any gene: 7. Germline V gene lookup returns CDR1 LGHNA and CDR2 YSLEER. This CDR3 is built from 15 residues. The CDR3 bases are TGCGCCAGCAGCCAGGATCTGACAGGGGAAGATACGCAGTATTTT. Its translation is CASSQDLTGEDTQYF.

The rearrangement joins TRBV5-4 to TRBJ2-2; TRBD2 might be the D (6 bases). CDR3 length: 16 residues. In germline, CDR1 is SGHNT, CDR2 YYREEE (reference sequence). The V end lost 0 bases, the J end lost 4 bases, and 13 bases lay between the germline ends. This chain's CDR3 is CASSLVREALTGELFF. CDR3 DNA sequence: TGTGCCAGCAGCTTGGTTAGGGAGGCACTCACCGGGGAGCTGTTTTTT.

This clone was observed once. DNA for the CDR3: TGTGCCAGCTCACCTTCATCTACTAAAACAGATACGCAGTATTTT. The encoded protein is CASSPSSTKTDTQYF. This sequence joins TRBV18 and TRBJ2-3; D remains unclear. Germline CDR1 reads KGHSH; CDR2 reads LQKENI. The CDR3 sequence is 15 residues long. Trimming shortened V by 3 bases and J by 3 bases, and 13 bases separated the two germline ends. Complete variable domain (other parts from reference TRBV18 and TRBJ2-3): NAGVMQNPRHLVRRRGQEARLRCSPMKGHSHVYWYRQLPEEGLKFMVYLQKENIIDESGMPKERFSAEFPKEGPSILRIQQVVRGDSAAYFCASSPSSTKTDTQYFGPGTRLTVL.

V is TRBV30 and J is TRBJ2-5, with D possibly matching TRBD2 (5 bases). This CDR3 comprises 14 residues. CDR1 and CDR2 (germline): GTSNPN, SVGIG (reference sequence). Trimming stripped 3 bases from V and 7 bases from J, with 18 bases between. The CDR3 DNA sequence: TGTGCCTGGAGCCCCTTGCGCGGGCAGATGACCCAGTACTTC. As protein: CAWSPLRGQMTQYF.